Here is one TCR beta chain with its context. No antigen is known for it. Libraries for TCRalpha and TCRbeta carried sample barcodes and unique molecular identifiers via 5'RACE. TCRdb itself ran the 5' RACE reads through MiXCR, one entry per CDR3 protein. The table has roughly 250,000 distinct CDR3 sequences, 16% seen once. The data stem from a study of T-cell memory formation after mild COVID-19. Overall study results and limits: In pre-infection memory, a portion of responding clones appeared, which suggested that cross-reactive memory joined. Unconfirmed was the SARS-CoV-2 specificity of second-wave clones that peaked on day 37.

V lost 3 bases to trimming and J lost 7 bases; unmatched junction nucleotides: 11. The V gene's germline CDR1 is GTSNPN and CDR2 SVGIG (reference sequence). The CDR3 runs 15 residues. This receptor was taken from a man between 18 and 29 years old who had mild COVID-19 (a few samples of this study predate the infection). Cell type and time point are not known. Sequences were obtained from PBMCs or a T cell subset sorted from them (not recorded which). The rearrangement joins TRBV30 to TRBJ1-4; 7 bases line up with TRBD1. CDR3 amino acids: CAWRQRDSRTEKLFF. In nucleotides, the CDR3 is TGTGCCTGGAGACAAAGGGACAGCCGGACTGAAAAACTGTTTTTT.